The 31 T cell receptor beta chains reported below all come from one sample, sequenced in a study of glioma-infiltrating T cells. Using RNA template, CDR3s of TCR alpha and beta were amplified with iRepertoire arm-PCR. TCRdb called the multiplex PCR reads again in MiXCR, with one record for every CDR3 protein. The sample comprises 300,000 to 400,000 distinct CDR3 sequences, less than 50% of which are singletons, and 9.5% to 15% rests with the top ten. The sample consisted of glioma tissue, nonneoplastic brain tissue, or PBMCs (not recorded which). The receptors here all came from a human donor with low-grade glioma or glioblastoma, undergoing nonglioma brain surgery, or in good health (not recorded which).

This clonotype was seen just once. The germline gene is not matched at one end of the junction; a read error may be the cause. The chain uses TRBV28 and TRBJ1-1, with TRBD1 identical over 10 bases. The germline V gene has CDR1 MDHEN and CDR2 SYDVKM. CDR3 length: 15 amino acids. The CDR3, as DNA: TGTGCCAGCAGTTTATGGGACAGGGGGGGCACTGAAGCTCTCTTT. Protein product: CASSLWDRGGTEALF.

The genes are TRBV7-2 and TRBJ1-6, with 7 bases aligning to TRBD1. The germline gives CDR1 SGHTA, CDR2 FQGNSA. V shed 4 bases and J 7 bases; nucleotides not matched to a gene: 10. The CDR3 spans 16 residues. CDR3 coding DNA: TGTGCCAGCAGCTGGGGGAGGGGGCTCTGGAATTCACCCCTCCACTTT. Its translation: CASSWGRGLWNSPLHF.

This clonotype occurred many times. This chain joins TRBV7-9 and TRBJ1-1; D call uncertain. Germline lookup yields CDR1 SEHNR and CDR2 FQNEAQ (reference sequence). This CDR3 has 14 residues. Trimming shortened V by 7 bases and J by 2 bases, and 14 bases separated the two germline ends. The CDR3 region is CASTQAVFNTEAFF. CDR3 sequence (DNA): TGTGCCAGCACCCAAGCGGTCTTCAACACTGAAGCTTTCTTT. Together with reference TRBV7-9 and TRBJ1-1, the CDR3 gives the full variable domain: DTGVSQNPRHKITKRGQNVTFRCDPISEHNRLYWYRQTLGQGPEFLTYFQNEAQLEKSRLLSDRFSAERPKGSFSTLEIQRTEQGDSAMYLCASTQAVFNTEAFFGQGTRLTVV.

In its sample, this clonotype was seen many times. The chain combines TRBV15 with TRBJ2-7; weak D call: TRBD1 (6 bases). Per the germline V gene, CDR1 is LNHNV and CDR2 is YYDKDF (reference sequence). The V end lost 1 base, the J end lost 0 bases, and 10 bases lay between the germline ends. This CDR3 region has 15 residues. The CDR3 nucleotides read TGTGCCACCAGCAGAGGACAGGACAGCTCCTACGAGCAGTACTTC. Translated: CATSRGQDSSYEQYF.

This clonotype was recorded a few times. The J gene is TRBJ1-2, the V gene TRBV4-1; D is ambiguous. The length of the CDR3 is 13 residues. The germline V gene encodes CDR1 MGHRA and CDR2 YSYEKL. Trimming took 4 bases from V and 4 from J, leaving 10 bases between them. The CDR3 loop is CASSLGRSYGYTF. DNA of the CDR3: TGCGCCAGCAGCCTGGGGAGGAGCTATGGCTACACCTTC.

Ten or more counts support this clonotype. CDR3 region: CASRDRGQPQHF. DNA of the CDR3: TGTGCCAGCAGGGACAGGGGACAGCCCCAGCATTTT. The chain joins TRBV28 to TRBJ1-5; TRBD1 agrees at 9 bases. The CDR3 extends over 12 amino acids. Germline CDR1 is MDHEN and CDR2 is SYDVKM. The J segment lost 7 bases and the V segment lost 6 bases, leaving 1 base of the junction unmatched.

This rearrangement joins TRBV24-1 to TRBJ2-1; TRBD1 agrees at 7 bases. J gave up 0 bases and V 3 bases, and 7 bases lay outside the gene matches. Germline V gives CDR1 KGHDR, CDR2 SFDVKD. CDR3 length: 17 amino acids. The CDR3 here is CATSDRTGPSSYNEQFF. The CDR3, as DNA: TGTGCCACCAGTGATCGGACAGGTCCGAGCTCCTACAATGAGCAGTTCTTC.

Details on this clonotype: A much larger clonotype is one base distant, so this may be a read error. The V call is TRBV6-2 or TRBV6-3, the J call TRBJ2-7, with D hard to call. The germline CDR1 and CDR2 sequences are MNHEY and SVGEGT. V was pared by 5 bases and J by 0 bases, with 8 bases between. CDR3 length: 13 amino acids. For the CDR3, the DNA is TGTGCCAGCAGTGGCAGGCTCTCCTACGAGCAGTACTTC. It codes for CASSGRLSYEQYF.

CDR3 region: CASSLGDSPSEQYF. The CDR3 DNA reads TGTGCCAGCAGCTTAGGGGACAGCCCGAGCGAGCAGTACTTC. This rearrangement joins TRBV7-9 to TRBJ2-7; TRBD1 aligns across 7 bases. CDR1 and CDR2 (germline): SEHNR, FQNEAQ (reference sequence). With 1 base clipped from V and 6 bases from J, the junction kept 6 bases outside the gene matches. CDR3 size: 14 residues.

In regard to this clonotype: A read error may be the cause here, since a much bigger clone is one base away. The V call is TRBV29-1, the J call TRBJ2-5; tentative D call: TRBD2 (5 bases). The germline V gene encodes CDR1 SQVTM and CDR2 ANQGSEA. The CDR3 consists of 12 residues. The CDR3: CRVATPAGTQYF. Here the CDR3 DNA reads TGCAGAGTAGCGACACCGGCGGGGACCCAGTACTTC.

This clonotype was seen once. The chain carries TRBV6-1 and TRBJ1-2; weak D call: TRBD1 (5 bases). The CDR3 sequence is 18 residues long. V lost 5 bases to trimming and J lost 5 bases, with 27 bases between them. Germline CDR1 and CDR2: MNHNS and SASEGT. CDR3 residues: CASSKRLSGTRIGYGYTF. The CDR3 DNA is TGTGCCAGCAGTAAGCGCCTCTCCGGGACCAGAATCGGGTATGGCTACACCTTC.

The V and J genes are TRBV20-1 and TRBJ2-5, with D possibly being TRBD1 (5 bases). Germline V gene sequence: CDR1 DFQATT, CDR2 SNEGSKA (reference sequence). Trimming removed 8 bases at V and 3 bases at J, with 13 bases between. The CDR3 is 12 residues long. The CDR3 bases are TGCAGTCGGTGGTCCAGGGAAGAGACCCAGTACTTC. Protein product: CSRWSREETQYF.

Concerning this clonotype: No conserved phenylalanine or tryptophan ends this CDR3, so it is likely a read error. The V and J genes are TRBV20-1 and TRBJ1-5; D perhaps matches TRBD1 (5 bases). CDR3 length: 15 residues. V was trimmed by 2 bases and J by 7 bases, leaving 18 bases between them. Germline assignment: CDR1 DFQATT and CDR2 SNEGSKA (reference sequence). The CDR3 nucleotides read TGCAGTGCTAGATCGACGGGGGAAGGAGGACAGCCCCAGCATTCT. It translates to CSARSTGEGGQPQHS.

This clonotype showed up many times. The chain couples TRBV28 to TRBJ2-7; the match to TRBD1 covers 8 bases. CDR3 length: 14 amino acids. Germline V gene sequence: CDR1 MDHEN, CDR2 SYDVKM. Trimming at V came to 3 bases and at J to 5 bases, leaving 6 bases not matched to a gene. The CDR3 sequence: CASSFVGTGNEQYF. The DNA for the CDR3 is TGTGCCAGCAGTTTTGTTGGGACAGGAAACGAGCAGTACTTC.

This chain connects TRBV6-2 or TRBV6-3 to TRBJ2-3, with D maybe TRBD1 (5 bases). The CDR3 consists of 16 residues. The germline V gene encodes CDR1 MNHEY and CDR2 SVGEGT. Trimming shortened V by 6 bases and J by 3 bases, and 19 bases separated the two germline ends. DNA of the CDR3: TGTGCCAGCAGGAGCGACAGCTCGGTAGGGACAGATACGCAGTATTTT. It yields the protein CASRSDSSVGTDTQYF.

This chain joins TRBV29-1 and TRBJ2-3; D is unclear. The CDR3 is made up of 14 amino acids. With 4 bases removed from V and 0 bases from J, the gap between germline ends came to 11 bases. Germline CDR1 SQVTM, CDR2 ANQGSEA. The CDR3 region is CSVGATTSTDTQYF. In DNA, the CDR3 is TGCAGCGTTGGGGCCACGACTAGCACAGATACGCAGTATTTT.

This clonotype turned up a few times. In DNA, the CDR3 is TGTGCCAGCAGTTTAAACGCGGGAGGGCCCTACGAGCAGTACTTC. It encodes CASSLNAGGPYEQYF. The chain carries TRBV27 and TRBJ2-7; 9 bases align to TRBD2. V lost 2 bases and J lost 2; bases outside the gene matches: 4. The germline V gene encodes CDR1 MNHEY and CDR2 SMNVEV (reference sequence). The CDR3 runs 15 residues.

A remark on this clonotype: Mismatch with germline at one junction end may stem from a read error. The chain is built from TRBV28 and TRBJ2-7; 8 bases line up with TRBD1. This CDR3 spans 16 amino acids. The germline CDR1 and CDR2 sequences are MDHEN and SYDVKM. The CDR3: CASSSLRGPSPYKQYF. The CDR3, as DNA: TGTGCCAGCAGTTCACTCAGGGGGCCTAGCCCCTACAAGCAGTACTTC. Filled out from reference TRBV28 and TRBJ2-7, the complete variable domain reads DVKVTQSSRYLVKRTGEKVFLECVQDMDHENMFWYRQDPGLGLRLIYFSYDVKMKEKGDIPEGYSVSREKKERFSLILESASTNQTSMYLCASSSLRGPSPYKQYFGPGTRLTVT.

In this sample, this clonotype turned up many times. The rearrangement uses TRBV20-1 and TRBJ2-7; TRBD2 aligns across 7 bases. The CDR3 consists of 13 residues. Germline loops: CDR1 DFQATT, CDR2 SNEGSKA (reference sequence). Germline trimming cut 4 bases from V and 1 base from J; bases unmatched to any gene: 4. The CDR3 DNA reads as TGCAGTGCTATAGGGACTACATCCTACGAGCAGTACTTC. It is translated as CSAIGTTSYEQYF.

A note on this clonotype: With a much larger clone just one base away, this may be a read error. This chain joins TRBV28 and TRBJ2-7; 7 nucleotides match TRBD1. Germline V gene sequence: CDR1 MDHEN, CDR2 SYDVKM. The length of the CDR3 is 15 residues. The CDR3 reads CASSFVGTASHEQYF. CDR3 nucleotides: TGTGCCAGCAGTTTTGTGGGGACAGCCTCCCACGAGCAGTACTTC.

This clonotype was counted once. The rearrangement links TRBV5-4 to TRBJ2-3; 9 bases fit TRBD2. Germline CDR1 SGHNT, CDR2 YYREEE (reference sequence). There are 16 residues in the CDR3. V lost 6 bases, J lost 3 bases, and 11 bases stayed unmatched. The CDR3 is CASTHPGTSSTDTQYF. The DNA of the CDR3 is TGTGCCAGCACCCACCCCGGGACTAGCTCTACAGATACGCAGTATTTT.

A note on this clonotype: This sequence may be a read error, since a much larger clone differs from it by one base. The CDR3 carries no conserved terminal phenylalanine or tryptophan, so it likely arises from a read error. The chain couples TRBV27 to TRBJ2-1, with 11 bases identical to TRBD2. The CDR3 is 16 amino acids. V shed 6 bases and J 6 bases; nucleotides not matched to a gene: 10. CDR1 and CDR2 from the germline V gene are MNHEY and SMNVEV (reference sequence). The CDR3 region has the DNA TGTGCCAGCAGAGACTTTACTAGCGGGAGAATCAATGAGCAGTTCTCC. This codes for CASRDFTSGRINEQFS.

This clonotype has just a few counts. The V gene is TRBV4-2, the J gene TRBJ2-5, with D possibly matching TRBD1 (6 bases). From germline, CDR1 is LGHNA and CDR2 YNFKEQ. V was trimmed by 1 base and J by 1 base, leaving 7 bases between them. The CDR3 is made up of 14 amino acids. Here the CDR3 DNA reads TGTGCCAGCAGCCAAGGCAGGGGCCAAGAGACCCAGTACTTC. It is translated as CASSQGRGQETQYF.

In this sample, this clonotype turned up a few times. The rearrangement links TRBV6-6 to TRBJ2-2, with D possibly TRBD2 on 5 matching bases. This CDR3 comprises 14 residues. Germline V gene sequence: CDR1 MNHNY, CDR2 SVGAGI (reference sequence). V was trimmed by 0 bases and J by 6 bases, leaving 8 bases between them. For the CDR3, the DNA is TGTGCCAGCAGTTACTCGAGGGAGCCCGGGGAGCTGTTTTTT. This encodes CASSYSREPGELFF.

The chain joins TRBV12-3 or TRBV12-4 to TRBJ1-6, with unresolved D. V was cut by 7 bases and J by 5 bases, with 15 bases left in between. This CDR3 is 15 amino acids long. The CDR3 region is CASTASRTNNSPLHF. CDR3 DNA sequence: TGTGCCAGCACCGCCTCACGGACCAATAATTCACCCCTCCACTTT.

This chain uses TRBV28 with TRBJ1-5; 7 positions agree with TRBD1. This CDR3 region has 14 residues. Germline CDR1 is MDHEN and CDR2 is SYDVKM. J lost 4 bases, V lost 6 bases, and 6 bases had no gene match. The CDR3: CASRPGTVNQPQHF. CDR3 in DNA: TGTGCCAGCAGACCTGGGACAGTGAATCAGCCCCAGCATTTT.

The chain is built from TRBV20-1 and TRBJ1-5; D unclear. The germline gives CDR1 DFQATT, CDR2 SNEGSKA (reference sequence). The CDR3 has 10 amino acids. The CDR3 reads CSADAEPQHF. The DNA of the CDR3 is TGCAGCGCGGACGCGGAGCCCCAGCATTTT.

V is TRBV7-2 and J is TRBJ1-4, with 7 bases aligning to TRBD1. The J segment lost 4 bases and the V segment lost 4 bases, leaving 3 bases of the junction unmatched. The CDR3 is 14 residues long. Per germline, CDR1 SGHTA and CDR2 FQGNSA. This CDR3 is CASSSQGGNEKLFF. The CDR3 coding sequence is TGTGCCAGCAGCTCCCAGGGGGGTAATGAAAAACTGTTTTTT.

The rearrangement uses TRBV5-1 and TRBJ1-1, with 12 bases fitting TRBD1. With V trimmed by 4 bases and J by 5 bases, 3 bases remained unmatched. Germline CDR1 reads SGHRS; CDR2 reads YFSETQ. The CDR3 loop spans 14 amino acids. The CDR3 DNA is TGCGCCAGCAGCAAGGGACAGGGGGCTACTGAAGCTTTCTTT. Amino acids: CASSKGQGATEAFF. Full variable domain (outside the CDR3, taken from reference TRBV5-1 and TRBJ1-1): KAGVTQTPRYLIKTRGQQVTLSCSPISGHRSVSWYQQTPGQGLQFLFEYFSETQRNKGNFPGRFSGRQFSNSRSEMNVSTLELGDSALYLCASSKGQGATEAFFGQGTRLTVV.

Concerning this clonotype itself: As the CDR3 is not closed by the conserved phenylalanine or tryptophan, this likely results from a read error. The V call is TRBV28, the J call TRBJ2-1; 10 nucleotides align to TRBD1. CDR1 and CDR2 from the germline V gene are MDHEN and SYDVKM. CDR3 size: 15 residues. With 5 bases clipped from V and 8 bases from J, the junction kept 9 bases outside the gene matches. The CDR3 is CASSLGQGGFYEQFS. The CDR3 DNA follows: TGTGCCAGCAGTCTCGGACAGGGGGGTTTCTATGAGCAGTTCTCA.

The chain has TRBV11-2 and TRBJ2-3, with D possibly matching TRBD2 (5 bases). V was shortened by 5 bases and J by 5 bases, with 11 bases between the two germline ends. Germline V lookup: CDR1 SGHAT, CDR2 FQNNGV. The CDR3 consists of 13 residues. Here the CDR3 DNA reads TGTGCCAGCAGCGCGAGGGTGGGAGATACGCAGTATTTT. It translates to CASSARVGDTQYF.